This TCR beta chain was found in a study of T-cell reconstitution after alpha-beta-depleted transplantation in children. A library of TCRbeta sequences, prepared with unique molecular identifiers, was generated. One entry per CDR3 protein, called by TCRdb with MiXCR from the PCR reads. The sample includes about 250,000 distinct CDR3 sequences, 20% to 30% of them seen just once. Per the germline V gene, CDR1 is DFQATT and CDR2 is SNEGSKA (reference sequence). The CDR3 sequence is 15 residues long. V lost 6 bases and J lost 7; bases outside the gene matches: 7. This clonotype appeared a few times. This TCR was recovered from a female patient between 2 and 15 years old who had a stem cell transplant for congenital amegakaryocytic thrombocytopenia, so the T cells may come from the graft donor. The sample here was PBMCs, mostly from graft donor cells, taken 360 days after TCRalphabeta/CD19-depleted stem cell transplant. This rearrangement joins TRBV20-1 to TRBJ2-1; TRBD2 agrees at 15 bases. CDR3: CSARTSGGGGNEQFF. In DNA form, the CDR3 reads TGCAGTGCCAGGACTAGCGGGGGGGGCGGGAATGAGCAGTTCTTC.